This paragraph covers one T cell receptor (beta chain) sequence. Its specificity is unknown. This entry belongs to a study of cytomegalovirus exposure and HLA in healthy donors. Study-wide background: The approximately 600 first-cohort repertoires shared a platform with the 120 validation repertoires, as reported in a later analysis. Study-level results: Despite most TCR sequences being rare, some public TCRs occurred in many donors.

Repertoires were generated with immunoSEQ multiplex PCR, while TCRdb's copy carries only in-frame clones and drops some. The data contain over 150,000 clones, 75% to 90% of them singletons. This CDR3 spans 13 amino acids. The V end was cut by 10 bases, the J end by 1 base, with 13 bases between. Germline CDR1 reads MDHEN; CDR2 reads SYDVKM. The specimen was PBMCs. This receptor was identified in a man younger than 35 in good health and CMV-seropositive. J is TRBJ1-1 and V is TRBV28; maybe TRBD1 (5 bases). This chain's CDR3 is CATRRQRNTEAFF. The CDR3, as DNA: TGTGCCACGAGAAGACAGCGGAACACTGAAGCTTTCTTT.